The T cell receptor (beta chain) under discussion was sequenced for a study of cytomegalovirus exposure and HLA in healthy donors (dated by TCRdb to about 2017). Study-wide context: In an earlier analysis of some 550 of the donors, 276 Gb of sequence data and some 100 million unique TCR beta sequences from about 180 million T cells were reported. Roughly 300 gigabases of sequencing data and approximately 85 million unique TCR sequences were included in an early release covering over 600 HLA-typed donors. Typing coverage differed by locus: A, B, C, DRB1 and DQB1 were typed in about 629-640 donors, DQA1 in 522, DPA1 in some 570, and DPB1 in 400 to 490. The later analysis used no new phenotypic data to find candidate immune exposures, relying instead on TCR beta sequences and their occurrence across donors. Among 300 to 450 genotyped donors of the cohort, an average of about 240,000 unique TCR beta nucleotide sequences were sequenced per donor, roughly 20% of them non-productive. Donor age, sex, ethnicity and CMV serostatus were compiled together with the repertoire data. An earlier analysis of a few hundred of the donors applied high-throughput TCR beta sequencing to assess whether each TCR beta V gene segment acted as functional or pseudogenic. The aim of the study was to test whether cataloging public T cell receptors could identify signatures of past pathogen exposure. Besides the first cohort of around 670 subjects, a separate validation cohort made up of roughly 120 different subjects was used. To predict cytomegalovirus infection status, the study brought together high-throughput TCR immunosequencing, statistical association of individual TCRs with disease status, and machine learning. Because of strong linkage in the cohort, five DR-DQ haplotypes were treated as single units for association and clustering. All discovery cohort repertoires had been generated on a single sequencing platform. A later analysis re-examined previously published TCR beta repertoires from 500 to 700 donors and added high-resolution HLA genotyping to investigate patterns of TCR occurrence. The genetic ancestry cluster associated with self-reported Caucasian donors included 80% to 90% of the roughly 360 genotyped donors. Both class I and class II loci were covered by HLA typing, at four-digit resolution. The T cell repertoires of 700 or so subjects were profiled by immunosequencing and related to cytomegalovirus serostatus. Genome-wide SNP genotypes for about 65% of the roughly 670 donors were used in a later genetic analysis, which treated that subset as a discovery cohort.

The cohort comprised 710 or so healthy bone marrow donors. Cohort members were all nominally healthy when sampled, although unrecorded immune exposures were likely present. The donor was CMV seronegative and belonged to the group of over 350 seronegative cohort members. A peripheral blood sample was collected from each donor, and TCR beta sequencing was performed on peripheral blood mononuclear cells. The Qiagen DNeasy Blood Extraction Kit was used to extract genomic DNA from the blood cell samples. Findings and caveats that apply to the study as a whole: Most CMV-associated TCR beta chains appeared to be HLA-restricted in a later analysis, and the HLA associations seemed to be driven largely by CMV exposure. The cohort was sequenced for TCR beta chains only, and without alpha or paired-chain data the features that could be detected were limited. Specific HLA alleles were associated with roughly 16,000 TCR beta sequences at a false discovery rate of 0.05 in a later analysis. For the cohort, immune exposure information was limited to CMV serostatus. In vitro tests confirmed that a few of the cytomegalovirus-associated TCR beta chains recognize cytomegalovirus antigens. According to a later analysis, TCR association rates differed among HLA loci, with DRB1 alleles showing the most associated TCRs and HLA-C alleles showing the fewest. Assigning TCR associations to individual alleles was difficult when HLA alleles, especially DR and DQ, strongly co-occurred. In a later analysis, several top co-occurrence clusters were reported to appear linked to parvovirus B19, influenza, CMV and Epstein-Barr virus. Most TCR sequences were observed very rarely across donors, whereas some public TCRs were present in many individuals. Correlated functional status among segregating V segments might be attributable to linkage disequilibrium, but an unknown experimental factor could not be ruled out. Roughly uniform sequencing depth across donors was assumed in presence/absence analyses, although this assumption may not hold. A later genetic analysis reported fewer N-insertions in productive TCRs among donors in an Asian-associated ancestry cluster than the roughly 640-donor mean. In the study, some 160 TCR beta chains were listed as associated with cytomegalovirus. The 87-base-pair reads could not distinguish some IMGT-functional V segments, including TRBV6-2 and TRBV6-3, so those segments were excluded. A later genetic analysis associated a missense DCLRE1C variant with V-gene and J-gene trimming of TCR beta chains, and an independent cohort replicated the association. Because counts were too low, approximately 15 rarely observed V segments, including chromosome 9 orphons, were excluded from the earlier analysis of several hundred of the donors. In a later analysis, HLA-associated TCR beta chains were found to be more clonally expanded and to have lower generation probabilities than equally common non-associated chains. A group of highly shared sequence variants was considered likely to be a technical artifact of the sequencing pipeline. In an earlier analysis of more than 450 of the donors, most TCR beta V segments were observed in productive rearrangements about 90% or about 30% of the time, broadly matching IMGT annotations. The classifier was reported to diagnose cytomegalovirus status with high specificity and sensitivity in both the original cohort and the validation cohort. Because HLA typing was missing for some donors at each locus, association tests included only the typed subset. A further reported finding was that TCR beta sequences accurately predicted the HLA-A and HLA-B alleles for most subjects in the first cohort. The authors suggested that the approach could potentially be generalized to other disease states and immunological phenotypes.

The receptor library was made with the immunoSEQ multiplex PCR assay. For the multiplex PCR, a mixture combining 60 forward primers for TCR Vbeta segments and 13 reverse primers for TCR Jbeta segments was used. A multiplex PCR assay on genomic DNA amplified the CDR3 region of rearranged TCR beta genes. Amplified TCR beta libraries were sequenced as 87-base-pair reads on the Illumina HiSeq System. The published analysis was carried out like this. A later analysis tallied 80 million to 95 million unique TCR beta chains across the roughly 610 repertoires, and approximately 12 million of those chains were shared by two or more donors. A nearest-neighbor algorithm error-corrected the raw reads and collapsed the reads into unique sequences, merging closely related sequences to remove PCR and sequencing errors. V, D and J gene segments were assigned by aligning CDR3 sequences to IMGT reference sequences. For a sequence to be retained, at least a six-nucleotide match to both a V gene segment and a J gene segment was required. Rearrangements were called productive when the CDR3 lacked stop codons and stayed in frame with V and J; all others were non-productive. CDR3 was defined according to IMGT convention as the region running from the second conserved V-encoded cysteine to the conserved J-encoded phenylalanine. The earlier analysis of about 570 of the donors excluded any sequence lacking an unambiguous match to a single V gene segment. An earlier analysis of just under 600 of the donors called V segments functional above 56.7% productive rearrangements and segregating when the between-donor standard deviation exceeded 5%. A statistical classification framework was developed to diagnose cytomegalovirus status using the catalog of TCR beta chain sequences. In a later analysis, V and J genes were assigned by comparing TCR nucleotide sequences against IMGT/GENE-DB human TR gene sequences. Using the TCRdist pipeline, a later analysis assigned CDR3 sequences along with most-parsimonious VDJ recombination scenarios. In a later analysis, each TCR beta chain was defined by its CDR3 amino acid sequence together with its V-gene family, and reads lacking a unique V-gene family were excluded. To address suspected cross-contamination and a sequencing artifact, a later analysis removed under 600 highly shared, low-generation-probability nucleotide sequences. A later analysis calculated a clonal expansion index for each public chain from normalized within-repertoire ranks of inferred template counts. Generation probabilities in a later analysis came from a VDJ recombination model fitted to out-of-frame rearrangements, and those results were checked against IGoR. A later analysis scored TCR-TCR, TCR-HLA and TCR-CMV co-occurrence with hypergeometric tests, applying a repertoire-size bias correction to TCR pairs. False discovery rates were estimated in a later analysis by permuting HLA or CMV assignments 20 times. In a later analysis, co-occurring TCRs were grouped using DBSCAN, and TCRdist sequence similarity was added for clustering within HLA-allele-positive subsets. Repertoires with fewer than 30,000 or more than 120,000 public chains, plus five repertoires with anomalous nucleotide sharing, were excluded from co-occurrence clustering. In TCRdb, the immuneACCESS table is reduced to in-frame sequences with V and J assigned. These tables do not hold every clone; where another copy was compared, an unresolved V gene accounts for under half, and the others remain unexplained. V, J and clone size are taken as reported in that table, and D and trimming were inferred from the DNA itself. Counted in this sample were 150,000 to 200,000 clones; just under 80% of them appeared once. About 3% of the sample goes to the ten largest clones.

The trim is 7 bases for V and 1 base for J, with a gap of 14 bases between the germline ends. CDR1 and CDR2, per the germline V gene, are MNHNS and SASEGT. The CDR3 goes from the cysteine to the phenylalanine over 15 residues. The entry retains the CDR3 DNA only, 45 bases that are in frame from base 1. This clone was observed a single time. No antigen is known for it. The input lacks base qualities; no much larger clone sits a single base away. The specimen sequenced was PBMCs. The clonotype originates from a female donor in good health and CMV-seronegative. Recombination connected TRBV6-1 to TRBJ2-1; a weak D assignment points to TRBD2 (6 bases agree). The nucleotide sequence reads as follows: TGTGCCAGCAAGGAGCGGGTGATATCCTACAATGAGCAGTTCTTC. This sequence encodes CASKERVISYNEQFF.